This passage covers 32 T cell receptor beta chains from one sample sequenced in a study of T cells in localized non-small cell lung cancer. The assay was immunoSEQ multiplex PCR, and TCRdb's table has in-frame clones only and misses some. This sample has tens of thousands of clones, with roughly 90% found just once. The sample was peripheral blood, taken before any cancer treatment. The source of these receptors is a man aged 35 to 69 with stage I lung adenocarcinoma.

The chain has TRBV10-3 and TRBJ2-7, with D possibly being TRBD1 (6 bases). This CDR3 contains 14 residues. The germline CDR1 and CDR2 sequences are ENHRY and SYGVKD. V was pared by 6 bases and J by 2 bases, with 14 bases between. CDR3 sequence (DNA): TGTGCCATCAGAACCGGGACAAGAGCCTACGAGCAGTACTTC. This translates into CAIRTGTRAYEQYF.

This clone was seen just once. The J gene is TRBJ1-1, the V gene TRBV30; no definite D call. The V gene's germline CDR1 is GTSNPN and CDR2 SVGIG (reference sequence). There are 13 residues in the CDR3. The V gene lost 5 bases and the J gene lost 0 bases, with 10 bases spanning the gap. Here the CDR3 reads CAWDPGLNTEAFF. CDR3 in DNA: TGTGCCTGGGATCCGGGCCTGAACACTGAAGCTTTCTTT.

The rearrangement joins TRBV4-2 to TRBJ1-1; 8 bases are shared with TRBD1. V gave up 2 bases and J gave up 0 bases; unmatched junction bases: 2. The CDR3 totals 15 residues. Germline lookup yields CDR1 LGHNA and CDR2 YNFKEQ. The CDR3: CASSQTDRVNTEAFF. The CDR3 DNA is TGTGCCAGCAGCCAAACGGACAGGGTGAACACTGAAGCTTTCTTT.

This chain connects TRBV25-1 to TRBJ2-5; tentatively, D is TRBD2 (6 bases). Germline values: CDR1 MGHDK, CDR2 SYGVNS. V was pared by 10 bases and J by 0 bases, with 12 bases between. The CDR3 is 13 residues long. The CDR3 coding sequence is TGTGCCACAGCGGCGGGGAACCAAGAGACCCAGTACTTC. Translation: CATAAGNQETQYF.

The rearrangement links TRBV6-1 to TRBJ1-2; 10 nucleotides match TRBD1. CDR1 and CDR2 (germline): MNHNS, SASEGT. V shed 2 bases and J 4 bases; nucleotides not matched to a gene: 13. This CDR3 spans 18 amino acids. The CDR3 sequence: CASSEYWDRGSVLYGYTF. DNA of the CDR3: TGTGCCAGCAGTGAATACTGGGACAGGGGATCGGTTCTCTATGGCTACACCTTC.

The V call is TRBV7-6, the J call TRBJ1-1, with unresolved D. V was trimmed by 1 base and J by 1 base, leaving 4 bases between them. Germline V gene data show CDR1 as SGHVS and CDR2 as FNYEAQ. CDR3 length: 13 residues. CDR3 DNA sequence: TGTGCCAGCAGCTTAGTTGAGAACACTGAAGCTTTCTTT. Residues: CASSLVENTEAFF.

The V gene is TRBV10-3, the J gene TRBJ1-2, with D unresolved. Trimming shortened V by 2 bases and J by 2 bases, and 3 bases separated the two germline ends. The CDR3 is 12 amino acids. Germline V gives CDR1 ENHRY, CDR2 SYGVKD. The CDR3 sequence is CAISEGNYGYTF. DNA for the CDR3: TGTGCCATCAGTGAGGGGAACTATGGCTACACCTTC.

V and J are TRBV5-1 and TRBJ2-1; TRBD2 aligns across 9 bases. The CDR3 spans 15 residues. The germline V gene has CDR1 SGHRS and CDR2 YFSETQ. V lost 0 bases and J lost 10; bases outside the gene matches: 8. The CDR3 bases are TGCGCCAGCAGCTTGGGCTTAGCGGGAGAAGGAGAGCAGTTCTTC. This codes for CASSLGLAGEGEQFF.

The rearrangement links TRBV28 to TRBJ2-2, with D maybe TRBD1 (5 bases). Germline V gives CDR1 MDHEN, CDR2 SYDVKM. V lost 6 bases, J lost 1 base, and 9 bases lay in between. This CDR3 contains 14 residues. The CDR3 DNA follows: TGTGCCAGCAGAAGCCAGGGGAACACCGGGGAGCTGTTTTTT. Translation: CASRSQGNTGELFF.

The rearrangement joins TRBV7-9 to TRBJ2-4, with D possibly TRBD2 on 6 matching bases. CDR1 is SEHNR and CDR2 is FQNEAQ in the germline V gene (reference sequence). This CDR3 comprises 15 residues. Trimming took 2 bases from V and 0 from J, leaving 8 bases between them. CDR3 in amino acids: CASSLTSLAKNIQYF. The CDR3 nucleotides read TGTGCCAGCAGCTTAACTAGCCTAGCCAAAAACATTCAGTACTTC.

The V gene is TRBV5-4, the J gene TRBJ2-5; TRBD2 matches 7 bases. This CDR3 has 17 residues. The germline V gene has CDR1 SGHNT and CDR2 YYREEE (reference sequence). V dropped 4 bases and J dropped 7; count of bases not matched to a gene: 19. This chain's CDR3 is CASSLATAGLRSGTQYF. As DNA, the CDR3 is TGTGCCAGCAGCCTCGCCACCGCGGGACTACGATCGGGGACCCAGTACTTC.

V usage is TRBV14 and J usage is TRBJ2-7; 9 bases fit TRBD1. The germline V gene encodes CDR1 SGHDN and CDR2 FVKESK. This CDR3 has 12 amino acids. J gave up 5 bases and V 4 bases, and 0 bases lay outside the gene matches. The CDR3 sequence is CASSRDRDEQYF. CDR3 nucleotide sequence: TGTGCCAGCAGCCGGGACAGGGACGAGCAGTACTTC.

This clone was seen a single time. This chain links TRBV7-9 with TRBJ1-1; TRBD1 matches at 7 bases. This CDR3 has 11 amino acids. V shed 5 bases, J shed 10 bases, and the junction held 4 bases outside the gene matches. Germline values: CDR1 SEHNR, CDR2 FQNEAQ (reference sequence). CDR3 residues: CASSQGVLAFF. In DNA, the CDR3 is TGTGCCAGCAGCCAGGGGGTGTTAGCTTTCTTT. Full variable domain (remainder filled in from reference TRBV7-9 and TRBJ1-1): DTGVSQNPRHKITKRGQNVTFRCDPISEHNRLYWYRQTLGQGPEFLTYFQNEAQLEKSRLLSDRFSAERPKGSFSTLEIQRTEQGDSAMYLCASSQGVLAFFGQGTRLTVV.

V and J are TRBV29-1 and TRBJ1-5; the D is unclear. The CDR3 contains 13 residues. Deletions cut 5 bases from V and 0 bases from J, with 8 bases between. Germline CDR1 and CDR2: SQVTM and ANQGSEA. This chain's CDR3 is CSVRTDSNQPQHF. The CDR3, as DNA: TGCAGCGTTCGGACGGATAGCAATCAGCCCCAGCATTTT.

The chain joins TRBV6-1 to TRBJ2-2; no definite D call. The CDR3 runs to 16 residues. V lost 2 bases and J lost 3, with 13 bases in between. Germline V gene data show CDR1 as MNHNS and CDR2 as SASEGT. As DNA, the CDR3 is TGTGCCAGCAGTGAAAGTACGTGGGGTGACACCGGGGAGCTGTTTTTT. It codes for CASSESTWGDTGELFF.

The gene calls are TRBV19 and TRBJ1-4; 9 positions agree with TRBD1. V lost 1 base and J lost 5; bases outside the gene matches: 5. The CDR3 is 16 residues long. CDR1 is LNHDA, CDR2 SQIVND, per germline (reference sequence). The CDR3 reads CASSIGGTGGNEKLFF. The CDR3, as DNA: TGTGCCAGTAGTATAGGAGGTACAGGGGGCAATGAAAAACTGTTTTTT. Supplemented by reference TRBV19 and TRBJ1-4, the full variable domain reads DGGITQSPKYLFRKEGQNVTLSCEQNLNHDAMYWYRQDPGQGLRLIYYSQIVNDFQKGDIAEGYSVSREKKESFPLTVTSAQKNPTAFYLCASSIGGTGGNEKLFFGSGTQLSVL.

The CDR3 DNA reads TGTGCCAGCAGGCCAGGGGGCACTGAAGCTTTCTTT. This sequence encodes CASRPGGTEAFF. V is TRBV7-2 and J is TRBJ1-1; 7 nucleotides match TRBD1. V trimming: 6 bases; J trimming: 4 bases; junction bases outside the gene matches: 2. Germline assignment: CDR1 SGHTA and CDR2 FQGNSA. The CDR3 covers 12 residues.

V and J are TRBV7-3 and TRBJ2-5, with TRBD2 matching 12 bases. Germline assignment: CDR1 SGHTA and CDR2 FQGTGA. J gave up 4 bases and V 5 bases, and 8 bases lay outside the gene matches. The CDR3 is 16 residues long. CDR3 nucleotide sequence: TGTGCCAGCAGCCCCCGGCTAGCGGGAGGGGGAGAGACCCAGTACTTC. Translation: CASSPRLAGGGETQYF.

V is TRBV7-9 and J is TRBJ2-2; D assignment may be TRBD1 or TRBD2 (6 bases each). CDR1 and CDR2 (germline): SEHNR, FQNEAQ (reference sequence). The CDR3 length is 17 residues. Trimming took 2 bases from V and 2 from J, leaving 15 bases between them. CDR3 DNA sequence: TGTGCCAGCAGCTTATTGTCGTGGGGGGCCAACACCGGGGAGCTGTTTTTT. As protein: CASSLLSWGANTGELFF.

V and J are TRBV6-6 and TRBJ1-1, with a tentative D call TRBD1 (6 bases). Trimming shortened V by 7 bases and J by 1 base, and 10 bases separated the two germline ends. Per germline, CDR1 MNHNY and CDR2 SVGAGI (reference sequence). CDR3 length: 13 amino acids. CDR3 in DNA: TGTGCCAGCAAAGGACAGACGAACACTGAAGCTTTCTTT. Residues: CASKGQTNTEAFF.

The rearrangement uses TRBV6-1 and TRBJ1-2; TRBD1 is a possible D gene (6 bases). Trimming removed 2 bases at V and 5 bases at J, with 12 bases between. In germline, CDR1 is MNHNS, CDR2 SASEGT. The CDR3 runs to 14 residues. CDR3 sequence reads: CASSEYGGPYGYTF. The CDR3 DNA sequence: TGTGCCAGCAGTGAATACGGGGGGCCTTATGGCTACACCTTC.

The chain employs TRBV6-5 and TRBJ2-7; D possibly corresponds to TRBD2 (6 bases). The CDR3 contains 15 residues. CDR1 MNHEY and CDR2 SVGAGI come from the germline V gene. Trimming pared 6 bases from V and 2 bases from J, leaving 17 bases between. The CDR3 sequence is CASSATSYATYEQYF. In DNA, the CDR3 is TGTGCCAGCAGCGCCACTAGCTACGCTACCTACGAGCAGTACTTC.

This sequence joins TRBV6-5 and TRBJ2-7; D gene ambiguous. V dropped 5 bases and J dropped 4 bases, with 12 bases sitting between them. The CDR3 is 13 amino acids. The germline gives CDR1 MNHEY, CDR2 SVGAGI. The CDR3 nucleotides are TGTGCCAGCAGTAACCCCCCCGGATACGAGCAGTACTTC. It translates to CASSNPPGYEQYF.

The chain couples TRBV27 to TRBJ1-1, with D unresolved. From germline, CDR1 is MNHEY and CDR2 SMNVEV (reference sequence). V lost 3 bases and J lost 0, with 8 bases in between. This CDR3 comprises 14 residues. The CDR3 protein is CASSFLGLNTEAFF. The DNA for the CDR3 is TGTGCCAGCAGTTTTTTAGGGTTGAACACTGAAGCTTTCTTT.

This clone was seen a single time. V and J are TRBV19 and TRBJ2-5; D perhaps matches TRBD2 (5 bases). Deletions cut 5 bases from V and 7 bases from J, with 11 bases between. The CDR3 extends over 12 amino acids. The germline V gene has CDR1 LNHDA and CDR2 SQIVND (reference sequence). The DNA of the CDR3 is TGTGCCAGTAGTCCCCTAGCTGGGACCCAGTACTTC. It encodes CASSPLAGTQYF.

The genes are TRBV2 and TRBJ2-1; TRBD1 agrees at 10 bases. V shed 5 bases, J shed 6 bases, and the junction held 7 bases outside the gene matches. The CDR3 extends over 15 amino acids. Germline V gives CDR1 SNHLY, CDR2 FYNNEI. Here the CDR3 reads CASSTDRGLFNEQFF. Here the CDR3 DNA reads TGTGCCAGCAGTACCGACAGGGGGCTTTTCAATGAGCAGTTCTTC.

The genes are TRBV11-3 and TRBJ1-1; D call uncertain. In germline, CDR1 is SGHNT, CDR2 YENEEA. This CDR3 comprises 13 residues. Trimming shortened V by 5 bases and J by 1 base, and 8 bases separated the two germline ends. DNA for the CDR3: TGTGCCAGCAGCACCAGAGAGAACACTGAAGCTTTCTTT. Translated, it gives CASSTRENTEAFF.

The chain carries TRBV9 and TRBJ2-1; D possibly corresponds to TRBD2 (6 bases). The length of the CDR3 is 13 residues. The germline V gene encodes CDR1 SGDLS and CDR2 YYNGEE. Trimming took 5 bases from V and 13 from J, leaving 19 bases between them. The CDR3 sequence is CASSGGSLRDQFF. As DNA, the CDR3 is TGTGCCAGCAGTGGAGGGTCGCTTCGCGACCAGTTCTTC.

The V gene is TRBV4-2, the J gene TRBJ2-1, with 9 bases lining up with TRBD2. Germline loops: CDR1 LGHNA, CDR2 YNFKEQ. J lost 7 bases, V lost 4 bases, and 17 bases had no gene match. The CDR3 spans 18 residues. DNA for the CDR3: TGTGCCAGCAGCCGGAATAGGGCAGCGGCGGGAGGGGTTAATGAGCAGTTCTTC. Its translation is CASSRNRAAAGGVNEQFF.

The V gene is TRBV5-1, the J gene TRBJ1-2; TRBD1 might be the D (5 bases). CDR1 and CDR2 (germline): SGHRS, YFSETQ. Trimming took 4 bases from V and 0 from J, leaving 7 bases between them. The CDR3 has 13 amino acids. This CDR3 reads CASSPGTNYGYTF. The CDR3 nucleotides read TGCGCCAGCAGCCCAGGGACTAACTATGGCTACACCTTC.

The chain joins TRBV7-9 to TRBJ2-3; 10 nucleotides match TRBD2. This CDR3 has 15 amino acids. V shed 3 bases, J shed 1 base, and the junction held 1 base outside the gene matches. From germline, CDR1 is SEHNR and CDR2 FQNEAQ (reference sequence). The CDR3: CASSFGTSGTDTQYF. DNA for the CDR3: TGTGCCAGCAGCTTCGGGACTAGCGGCACAGATACGCAGTATTTT.

The CDR3 loop is CAISESYDTQYF. DNA for the CDR3: TGTGCCATCAGTGAGTCTTACGATACGCAGTATTTT. The rearrangement links TRBV10-3 to TRBJ2-3; no firm D call. This CDR3 has 12 residues. Germline CDR1 ENHRY, CDR2 SYGVKD. Deletions cut 0 bases from V and 6 bases from J, with 4 bases between.